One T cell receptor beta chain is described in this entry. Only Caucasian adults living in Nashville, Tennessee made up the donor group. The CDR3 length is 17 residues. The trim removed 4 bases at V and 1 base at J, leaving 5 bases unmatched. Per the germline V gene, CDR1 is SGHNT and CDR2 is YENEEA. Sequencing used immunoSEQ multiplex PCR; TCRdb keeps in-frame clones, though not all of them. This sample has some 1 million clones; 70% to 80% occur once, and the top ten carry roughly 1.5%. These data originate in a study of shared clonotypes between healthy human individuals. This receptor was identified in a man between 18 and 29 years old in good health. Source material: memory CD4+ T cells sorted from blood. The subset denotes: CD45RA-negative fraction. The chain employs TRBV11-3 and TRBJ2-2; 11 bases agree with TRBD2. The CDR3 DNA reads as TGTGCCAGCAGCTCACTAGGACTAGCGGGGAACACCGGGGAGCTGTTTTTT. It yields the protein CASSSLGLAGNTGELFF. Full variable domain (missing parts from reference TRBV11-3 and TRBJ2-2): EAGVVQSPRYKIIEKKQPVAFWCNPISGHNTLYWYLQNLGQGPELLIRYENEEAVDDSQLPKDRFSAERLKGVDSTLKIQPAELGDSAVYLCASSSLGLAGNTGELFFGEGSRLTVL.